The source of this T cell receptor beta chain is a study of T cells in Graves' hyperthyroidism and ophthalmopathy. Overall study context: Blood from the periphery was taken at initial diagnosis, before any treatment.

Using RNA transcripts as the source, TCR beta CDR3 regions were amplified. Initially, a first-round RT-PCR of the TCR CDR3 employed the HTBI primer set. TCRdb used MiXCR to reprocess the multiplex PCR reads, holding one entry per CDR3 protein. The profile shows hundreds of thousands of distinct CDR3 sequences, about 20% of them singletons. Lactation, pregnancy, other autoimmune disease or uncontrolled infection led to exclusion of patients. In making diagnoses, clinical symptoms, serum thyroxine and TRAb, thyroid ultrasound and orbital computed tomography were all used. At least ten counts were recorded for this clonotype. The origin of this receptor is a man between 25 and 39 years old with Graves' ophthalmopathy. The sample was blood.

For the CDR3, the DNA is TGTGCCAGCAGCTTAGCCTCGTATCAGCCCCAGCATTTT. Its protein is CASSLASYQPQHF. V is TRBV11-2 and J is TRBJ1-5, with D hard to call. This CDR3 comprises 13 residues. Trimming cost V 1 base and J 5 bases, with 6 bases left between them. Germline V gene lookup returns CDR1 SGHAT and CDR2 FQNNGV.